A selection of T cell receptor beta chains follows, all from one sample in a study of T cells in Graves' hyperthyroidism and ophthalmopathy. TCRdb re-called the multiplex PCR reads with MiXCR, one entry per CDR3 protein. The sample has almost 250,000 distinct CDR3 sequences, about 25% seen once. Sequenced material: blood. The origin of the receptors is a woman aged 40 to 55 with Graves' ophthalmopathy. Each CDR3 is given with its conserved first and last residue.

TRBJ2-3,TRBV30,CAWTDAGDTDTQYF
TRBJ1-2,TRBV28,CASSSQGTGKDGYTF
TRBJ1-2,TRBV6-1,CASSQDNVEGYGYTF
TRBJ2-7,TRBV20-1,CSARAHSGPSYEQYF
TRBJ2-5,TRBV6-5,CASSYSDREETQYF
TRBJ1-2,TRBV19,CASSNRESNYGYTF
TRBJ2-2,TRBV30,CAWIIGQTNTGELFF
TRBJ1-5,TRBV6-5,CASSYRGGNQPQHF
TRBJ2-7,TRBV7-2,CASSASYEQYF
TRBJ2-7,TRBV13,CASSGRLGPYEQYF
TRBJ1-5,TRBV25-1,CASSEDRLSNQPQHF
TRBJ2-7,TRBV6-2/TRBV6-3,CASGPQAAWEQHF
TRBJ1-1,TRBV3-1,CASSPHRVKNTEAFF
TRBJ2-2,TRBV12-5,CASGLGQANTGELFF
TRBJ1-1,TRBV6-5,CASSRKQGGRTEAFF
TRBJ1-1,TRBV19,CASAGTTGEAFF
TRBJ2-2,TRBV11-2,CASSPSTRAYTGELFF
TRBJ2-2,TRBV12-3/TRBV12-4,CASSAQAGELFF
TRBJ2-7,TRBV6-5,CASSYSGSNSYEQYF
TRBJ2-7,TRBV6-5,CASSSGTSGIDEQYF
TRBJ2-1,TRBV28,CASNRRRDLYNEQFF
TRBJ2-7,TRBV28,CASSSEGGQTTYEQYF
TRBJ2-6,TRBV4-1,CASSPFGIDSGANVLTF
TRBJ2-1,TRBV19,CASKPGLDYNEQFF
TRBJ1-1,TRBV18,CASSQTGRNTEAFF
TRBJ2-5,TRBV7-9,CASSLPGLAETQYF
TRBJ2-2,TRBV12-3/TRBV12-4,CASSPVTGLSNTGELFF
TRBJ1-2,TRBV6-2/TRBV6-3,CASRASGVYGYTF
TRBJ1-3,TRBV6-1,CASSELGGAGNTIYF
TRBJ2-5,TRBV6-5,CASKRGVQETQYF
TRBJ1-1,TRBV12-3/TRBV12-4,CASSHSLDGFPNTEAFF
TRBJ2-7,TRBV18,CASSPGQNYEQYF
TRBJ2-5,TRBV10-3,CAPLPGNQETQYF
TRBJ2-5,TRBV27,CASSNQRTSPYLQETQYF
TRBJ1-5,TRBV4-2,CASSQTGSGYSNQPQHF
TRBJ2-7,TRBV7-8,CASSFTRKQYF
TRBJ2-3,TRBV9,CASSPSGSTDTQYF
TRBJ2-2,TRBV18,CASSPTGTSGITGELFF
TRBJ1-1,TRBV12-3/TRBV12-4,CASSPRGGGVFTEAFF
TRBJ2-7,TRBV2,CASSEDRGTFSYEQYF
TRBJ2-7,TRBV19,CASSTGRDTYEQYF
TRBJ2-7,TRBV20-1,CSARPLPSGGAYEQYF
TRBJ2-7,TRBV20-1,CSAKGGVRDPYEQYF
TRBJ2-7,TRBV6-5,CASSFGTSGTSAYEQYF
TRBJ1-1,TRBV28,CASSLSGQGPEAFF
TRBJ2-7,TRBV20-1,CSALTSGRVSSSYEQYF
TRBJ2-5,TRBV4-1,CASSQRTSGYQETQYF
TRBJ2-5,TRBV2,CASSGGQGGETQYF
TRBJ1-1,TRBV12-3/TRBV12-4,CASSLKGSTEAFF
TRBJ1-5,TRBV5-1,CASSLDGHSNQPQHF
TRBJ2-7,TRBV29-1,CSVIGTRGGRSYEQYF
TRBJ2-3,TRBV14,CASSQGVRITDTQYF
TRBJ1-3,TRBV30,CAWSKHGTGGNTIYF
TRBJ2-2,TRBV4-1,CAISRQGALNTGELFF
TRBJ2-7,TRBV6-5,CASSGWARGYEQYF